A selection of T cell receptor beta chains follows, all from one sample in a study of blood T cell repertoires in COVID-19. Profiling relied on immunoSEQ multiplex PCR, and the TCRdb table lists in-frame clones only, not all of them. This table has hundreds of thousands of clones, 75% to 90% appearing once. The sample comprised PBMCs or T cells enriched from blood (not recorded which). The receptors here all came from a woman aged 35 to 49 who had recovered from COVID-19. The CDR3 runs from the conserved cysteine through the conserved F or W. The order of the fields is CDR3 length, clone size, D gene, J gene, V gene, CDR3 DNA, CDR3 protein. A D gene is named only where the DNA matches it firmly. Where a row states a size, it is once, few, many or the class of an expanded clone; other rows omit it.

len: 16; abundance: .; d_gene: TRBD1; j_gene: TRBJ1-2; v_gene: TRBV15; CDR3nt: TGTGCCACCAGCAGAGTGGTAGGGGGCGCATTCGATGGCTACACCTTC; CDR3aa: CATSRVVGGAFDGYTF
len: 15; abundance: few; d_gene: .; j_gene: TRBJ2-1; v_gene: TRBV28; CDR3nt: TGTGCCAGCAGTTCCTTCACTAGAGTCTACAATGAGCAGTTCTTC; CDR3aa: CASSSFTRVYNEQFF
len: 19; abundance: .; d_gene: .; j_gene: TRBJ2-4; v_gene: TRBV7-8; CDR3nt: TGTGCCAGCAGCACCCAACCCATGACACTCCCCCTAGCCAAAAACATTCAGTACTTC; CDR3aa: CASSTQPMTLPLAKNIQYF
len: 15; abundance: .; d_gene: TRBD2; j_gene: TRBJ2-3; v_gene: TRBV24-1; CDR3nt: TGTGCCACCAGTGATATGCGGGGGGGGACAGATACGCAGTATTTT; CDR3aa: CATSDMRGGTDTQYF
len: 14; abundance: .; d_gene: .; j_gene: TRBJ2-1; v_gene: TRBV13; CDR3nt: TGTGCCAGCAGCTCCGGGGGGCGTTACAATGAGCAGTTCTTC; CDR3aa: CASSSGGRYNEQFF
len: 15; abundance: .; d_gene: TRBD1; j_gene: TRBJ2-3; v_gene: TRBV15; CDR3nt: TGTGCCACCAGCAGAGGACAGGGGGCCACAGATACGCAGTATTTT; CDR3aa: CATSRGQGATDTQYF
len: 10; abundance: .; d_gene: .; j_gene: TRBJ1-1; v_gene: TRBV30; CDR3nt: TGTGCCTGTATAGACACTGAAGCTTTCTTT; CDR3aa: CACIDTEAFF
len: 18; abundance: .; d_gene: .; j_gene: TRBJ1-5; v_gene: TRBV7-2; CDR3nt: TGTGCCAGCAGCTTAGTTGGGAGTGGAGGGTCGGGCAATCAGCCCCAGCATTTT; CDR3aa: CASSLVGSGGSGNQPQHF
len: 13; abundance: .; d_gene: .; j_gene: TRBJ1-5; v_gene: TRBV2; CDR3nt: TGTGCCAGCAGTTCGGACATGAATCAGCCCCAGCATTTT; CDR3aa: CASSSDMNQPQHF
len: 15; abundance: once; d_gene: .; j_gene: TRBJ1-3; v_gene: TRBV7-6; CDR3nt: TGTGCCAGCAGGCCCGGACAAATCTCTGGAAACACCATATATTTT; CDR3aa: CASRPGQISGNTIYF
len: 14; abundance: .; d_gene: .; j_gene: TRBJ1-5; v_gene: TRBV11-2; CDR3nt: TGTGCCAGCAGCTTGGGGGGTGGCAATCAGCCCCAGCATTTT; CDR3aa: CASSLGGGNQPQHF
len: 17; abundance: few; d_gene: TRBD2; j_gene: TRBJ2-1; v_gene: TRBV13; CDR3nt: TGTGCCAGCAGCGCAATAGGTAGGACTAGCGGGAGCGGTGAGCAGTTCTTC; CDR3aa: CASSAIGRTSGSGEQFF
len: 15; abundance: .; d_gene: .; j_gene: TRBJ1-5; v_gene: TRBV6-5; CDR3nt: TGTGCCAGCAGCAGGAGTCAGGGATCGGCTCAGCCCCAGCATTTT; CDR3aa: CASSRSQGSAQPQHF
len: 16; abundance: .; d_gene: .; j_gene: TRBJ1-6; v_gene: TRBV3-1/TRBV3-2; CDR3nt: TGTGCCAGCAGCCAAGATCCGCAGGGTTGGAATTCACCCCTCCACTTT; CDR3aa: CASSQDPQGWNSPLHF
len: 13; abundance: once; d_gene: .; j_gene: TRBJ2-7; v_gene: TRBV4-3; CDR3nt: TGCGCCAGCAGCCAAGGACTAGCCTACGAGCAGTACTTC; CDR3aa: CASSQGLAYEQYF
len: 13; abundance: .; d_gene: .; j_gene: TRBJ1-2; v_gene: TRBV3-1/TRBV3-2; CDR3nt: TGTGCCAGCGCCCCAAGGGGGAACTATGGCTACACCTTC; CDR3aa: CASAPRGNYGYTF
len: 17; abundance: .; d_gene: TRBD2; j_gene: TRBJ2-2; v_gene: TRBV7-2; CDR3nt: TGTGCCAGCAGCTTAGCCCGGGGGGGTATGAACACCGGGGAGCTGTTTTTT; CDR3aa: CASSLARGGMNTGELFF
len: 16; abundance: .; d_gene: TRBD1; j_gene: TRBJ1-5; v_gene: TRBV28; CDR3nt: TGTGCCAGCAGCTCACAGGGGCGAAAAAGCAATCAGCCCCAGCATTTT; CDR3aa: CASSSQGRKSNQPQHF
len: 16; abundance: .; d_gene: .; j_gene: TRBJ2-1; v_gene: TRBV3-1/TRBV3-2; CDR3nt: TGTGCCAGCAGCCAAGATCCGGGAGCCCCCTACAATGAGCAGTTCTTC; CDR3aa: CASSQDPGAPYNEQFF
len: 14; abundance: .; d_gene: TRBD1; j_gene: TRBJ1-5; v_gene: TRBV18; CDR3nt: TGTGCCAGCTCCCCGACAGGGGGGAATCAGCCCCAGCATTTT; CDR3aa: CASSPTGGNQPQHF
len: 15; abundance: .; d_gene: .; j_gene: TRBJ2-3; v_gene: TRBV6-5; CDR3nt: TGTGCCAGCAGTTACGCGGGGGCCTACACAGATACGCAGTATTTT; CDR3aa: CASSYAGAYTDTQYF
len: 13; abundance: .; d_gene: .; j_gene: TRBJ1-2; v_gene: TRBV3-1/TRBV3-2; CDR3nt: TGTGCCAGCAGCCAAGCAGGAACCCGTGGCTACACCTTC; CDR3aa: CASSQAGTRGYTF
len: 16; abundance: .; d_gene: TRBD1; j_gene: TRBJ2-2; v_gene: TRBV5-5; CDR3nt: TGTGCCAGCAGCTTTTTGGGACAGGGACCCACCGGGGAGCTGTTTTTT; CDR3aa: CASSFLGQGPTGELFF
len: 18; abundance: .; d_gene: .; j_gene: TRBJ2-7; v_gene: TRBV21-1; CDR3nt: TGTGCCAGCAGCAAAGAACTCCTTGGTGGACAGGGCTCCTACGAGCAGTACTTC; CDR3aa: CASSKELLGGQGSYEQYF
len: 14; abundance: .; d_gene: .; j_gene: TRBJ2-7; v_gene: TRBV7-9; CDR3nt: TGTGCCAGCAGCTTAGGGGCAGGCAGCTACGAGCAGTACTTC; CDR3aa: CASSLGAGSYEQYF
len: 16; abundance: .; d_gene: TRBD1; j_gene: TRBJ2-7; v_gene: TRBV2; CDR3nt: TGTGCCAGCAGCGGCGGGGACAGGGGGGATCCATACGAGCAGTACTTC; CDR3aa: CASSGGDRGDPYEQYF
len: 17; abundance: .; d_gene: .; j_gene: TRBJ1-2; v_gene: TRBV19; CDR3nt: TGTGCCAGTAGTAGCCCCGGAACAGTCGGATCGAGCTATGGCTACACCTTC; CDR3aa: CASSSPGTVGSSYGYTF
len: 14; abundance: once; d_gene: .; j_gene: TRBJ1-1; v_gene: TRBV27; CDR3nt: TGTGCCAGCAGTCCGGGCAGGGTAACCACTGAAGCTTTCTTT; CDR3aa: CASSPGRVTTEAFF
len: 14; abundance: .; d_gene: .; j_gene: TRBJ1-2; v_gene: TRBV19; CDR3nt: TGTGCCAGCCACTTCGCGTCCGGGGATGGAGGCTACACCTTC; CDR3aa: CASHFASGDGGYTF
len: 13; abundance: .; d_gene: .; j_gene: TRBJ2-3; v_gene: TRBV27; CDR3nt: TGTGCCAGCAGTTTATCGGGCGGGTCTACGCAGTATTTT; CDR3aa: CASSLSGGSTQYF
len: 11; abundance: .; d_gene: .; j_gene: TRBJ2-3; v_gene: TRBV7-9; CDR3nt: TGTGCCAGCGCCGGGGTAGATACGCAGTATTTT; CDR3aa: CASAGVDTQYF
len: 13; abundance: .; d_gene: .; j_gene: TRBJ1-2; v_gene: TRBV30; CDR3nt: TGTGCCTGGAGTAAAACAGGGAGCTCCGGCTACACCTTC; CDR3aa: CAWSKTGSSGYTF
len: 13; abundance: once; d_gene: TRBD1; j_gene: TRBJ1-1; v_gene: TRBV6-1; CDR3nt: TGTGCCAGCAGCACAGGGGGGGACACTGAAGCTTTCTTT; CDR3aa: CASSTGGDTEAFF
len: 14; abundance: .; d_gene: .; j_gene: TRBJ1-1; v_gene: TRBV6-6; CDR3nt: TGTGCCAGCAGTTACGAAACAGGGAACACTGAAGCTTTCTTT; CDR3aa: CASSYETGNTEAFF
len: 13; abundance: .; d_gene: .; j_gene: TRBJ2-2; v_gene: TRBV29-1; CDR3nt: TGCAGCGCGGTGGCGGGGATGGCCGGGGAGCTGTTTTTT; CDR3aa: CSAVAGMAGELFF
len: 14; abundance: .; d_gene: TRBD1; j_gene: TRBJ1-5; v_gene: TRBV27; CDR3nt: TGTGCCAGCAGTTTAACAGGGGTTAATCAGCCCCAGCATTTT; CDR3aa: CASSLTGVNQPQHF
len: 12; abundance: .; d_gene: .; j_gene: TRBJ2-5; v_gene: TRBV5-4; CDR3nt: TGTGCCAGCAGCTTGTCCTCTGAGACCCAGTACTTC; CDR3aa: CASSLSSETQYF